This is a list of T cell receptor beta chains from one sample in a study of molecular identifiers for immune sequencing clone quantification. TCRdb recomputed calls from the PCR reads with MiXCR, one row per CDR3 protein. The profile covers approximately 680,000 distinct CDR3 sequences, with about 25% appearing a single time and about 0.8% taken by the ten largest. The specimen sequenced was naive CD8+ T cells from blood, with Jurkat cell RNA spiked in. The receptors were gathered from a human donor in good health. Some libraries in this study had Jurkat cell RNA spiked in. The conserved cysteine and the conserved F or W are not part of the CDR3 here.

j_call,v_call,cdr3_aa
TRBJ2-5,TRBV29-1,SVEGARQQRETQY
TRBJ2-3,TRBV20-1,SATGLTGVVFRTDTQY
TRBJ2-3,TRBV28,ASSFGAATDTQY
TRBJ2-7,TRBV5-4,ASSLSTGSGYEQY
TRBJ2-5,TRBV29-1,SVRDGETQY
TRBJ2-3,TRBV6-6,ASRPLGQGFNDTQY
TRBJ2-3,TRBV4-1,ASSQGRVPIRDTQY
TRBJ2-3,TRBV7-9,ASSPTSGDTDTQY
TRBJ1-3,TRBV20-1,SATRLDSSSGNTIY
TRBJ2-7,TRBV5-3,ASSPTGEVNEQY
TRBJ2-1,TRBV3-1,ASSPGPLPNEQF